This T cell receptor (beta chain) was sequenced during a study of shared clonotypes between healthy human individuals. Study background: Three plates each covered CD4 naive and memory; CD8 naive two, CD8 memory one.

Healthy HIV-negative adults without recent acute infections or vaccinations served as donors. Remarks on this clone: Its antigen remains unknown.

Study-level points and caveats: It was anticipated that sequencing depth would influence how many clonotypes donors shared.

The CDR3 is 12 residues long. The germline V gene encodes CDR1 LNHDA and CDR2 SQIVND (reference sequence). V shed 6 bases and J shed 4 bases, with 9 bases lying between them. Profiling relied on immunoSEQ multiplex PCR, and the TCRdb table lists in-frame clones only, not all of them. The sample contains around 600,000 clones, around 97% of which appear only once. The specimen was naive CD4+ T cells sorted from blood. The subset denotes: CD45RA+ positively selected. The chain links TRBV19 to TRBJ1-2; D not certain. The source is a woman under 40 in good health. The CDR3: CASSLPPYGYTF. The DNA of the CDR3 is TGTGCCAGTAGCCTCCCGCCCTATGGCTACACCTTC.